The 8 T cell receptor beta chains reported below all come from one sample, sequenced in a study of T cell changes during pregnancy in multiple sclerosis. Sequenced by immunoSEQ multiplex PCR; TCRdb stores in-frame clones only, minus some. The sample lists tens of thousands of clones, about 91% seen once, with about 10% in the top ten. Here the sequenced sample was CD8+ T cells from peripheral blood mononuclear cells, taken in the third trimester of pregnancy. Every receptor here comes from a female donor with multiple sclerosis, enrolled in a pregnancy study.

This clone was found a few times. CDR3 DNA sequence: TGTGCCTGGAGTGTTGGCACCTCAGGTCAGCCCCAGCATTTT. Amino acids: CAWSVGTSGQPQHF. The chain couples TRBV30 to TRBJ1-5; D gene ambiguous. Between the trimmed V and J ends, which lost 0 bases and 6 bases, there was a span of 12 bases. Germline CDR1 and CDR2: GTSNPN and SVGIG (reference sequence). The CDR3 consists of 14 residues.

The V and J genes are TRBV27 and TRBJ1-1; tentatively, D is TRBD1 (5 bases). V was clipped by 3 bases and J by 5 bases, with 13 bases between them. There are 14 residues in the CDR3. Germline values: CDR1 MNHEY, CDR2 SMNVEV (reference sequence). The CDR3 loop is CASSLQEGRTEAFF. The CDR3 DNA sequence: TGTGCCAGCAGTTTGCAAGAGGGGAGGACTGAAGCTTTCTTT.

This chain uses TRBV7-9 with TRBJ2-7; 7 bases are a match to TRBD1. This CDR3 contains 14 residues. Trimming cost V 5 bases and J 2 bases; bases outside gene matches: 6. Per germline, CDR1 SEHNR and CDR2 FQNEAQ (reference sequence). The DNA for the CDR3 is TGTGCCAGCAGCCCCACGACAGGGACCTACGAGCAGTACTTC. Translation: CASSPTTGTYEQYF.

This clone was recorded once. The chain couples TRBV5-5 to TRBJ1-6; TRBD1 matches 7 bases. The CDR3 sequence is 16 residues long. The germline gives CDR1 SGHKS, CDR2 YYEKEE (reference sequence). V lost 4 bases and J lost 0; bases outside the gene matches: 4. The CDR3 bases are TGTGCCAGCAGCCTGTGGGACAGCTCCTATAATTCACCCCTCCACTTT. Translating gives CASSLWDSSYNSPLHF.

V usage is TRBV30 and J usage is TRBJ2-3; 13 nucleotides agree with TRBD2. CDR3 length: 16 residues. After removal of 8 bases from V and 4 bases from J, the junction contained 12 bases not matched to a gene. Germline-derived CDR1 and CDR2 are GTSNPN and SVGIG (reference sequence). The CDR3 region is CAGLWTSGSSADTQYF. In nucleotides, the CDR3 is TGTGCCGGCTTGTGGACTAGCGGGAGTAGCGCAGATACGCAGTATTTT.

Here the CDR3 reads CASSPGTAYYEQYF. Written as DNA, the CDR3 is TGTGCCAGTTCCCCCGGGACAGCTTACTACGAGCAGTACTTC. The rearrangement uses TRBV19 and TRBJ2-7, with 7 bases fitting TRBD1. In germline, CDR1 is LNHDA, CDR2 SQIVND (reference sequence). The CDR3 loop spans 14 amino acids. Germline trimming cut 8 bases from V and 3 bases from J; bases unmatched to any gene: 10.

This clone was observed once. The chain carries TRBV2 and TRBJ2-7; weak D call: TRBD1 (5 bases). The CDR3 covers 16 residues. V was trimmed by 7 bases and J by 3 bases, leaving 22 bases between them. Germline assignment: CDR1 SNHLY and CDR2 FYNNEI. CDR3 region: CASKSGKGDLFYEQYF. CDR3 DNA sequence: TGTGCCAGCAAGTCTGGGAAAGGGGATCTTTTCTACGAGCAGTACTTC.

The chain has TRBV27 and TRBJ1-2; D might be TRBD1 (6 bases). Germline V gives CDR1 MNHEY, CDR2 SMNVEV (reference sequence). The V gene lost 7 bases and the J gene lost 4 bases, with 16 bases spanning the gap. This CDR3 comprises 14 residues. In DNA form, the CDR3 reads TGTGCCAGCATACCCCAGGGGAACTTCTATGGCTACACCTTC. Its protein product is CASIPQGNFYGYTF.